The rows below give T cell receptor beta chains drawn from one sample of a study of PD-1 blockade in classical Hodgkin lymphoma. Some clones are missing from TCRdb's copy, which holds only in-frame ones; the method was immunoSEQ multiplex PCR. This table holds about 64,000 clones, around nine tenths found once. The specimen comprised peripheral blood mononuclear cells (PBMCs), sampled before the fourth cycle of nivolumab. The receptors were gathered from a human donor with classical Hodgkin lymphoma. CDR3s include the opening cysteine and the closing phenylalanine or tryptophan. D genes are given only for firm matches. Size is stated for part of the rows, as once, few or many counts, or as a class when the clone is expanded.

j_gene: TRBJ1-6; len: 17; abundance: -; v_gene: TRBV18; d_gene: -; CDR3nt: TGTGCCAGCTCAGCGAGTCCTTTTGGCTCCTATAATTCACCCCTCCACTTT; CDR3aa: CASSASPFGSYNSPLHF
j_gene: TRBJ1-2; len: 16; abundance: -; v_gene: TRBV7-6; d_gene: TRBD1; CDR3nt: TGTGCCAGCAGCTTCCCGGGACAGGGGGCGAAGGAAGGCTACACCTTC; CDR3aa: CASSFPGQGAKEGYTF
j_gene: TRBJ2-7; len: 15; abundance: -; v_gene: TRBV11-2; d_gene: -; CDR3nt: TGTGCCAGCAGCCGCCGACCGGGACTTGGGGGCGAGCAGTACTTC; CDR3aa: CASSRRPGLGGEQYF
j_gene: TRBJ2-7; len: 16; abundance: -; v_gene: TRBV6-5; d_gene: TRBD2; CDR3nt: TGTGCCAGCAGTTACGGGCGGGTAGCGGGGGTCTACGAGCAGTACTTC; CDR3aa: CASSYGRVAGVYEQYF
j_gene: TRBJ2-3; len: 16; abundance: -; v_gene: TRBV29-1; d_gene: TRBD1; CDR3nt: TGCAGCGTTGAAGGTCTCGACAGGGAACGCACAGATACGCAGTATTTT; CDR3aa: CSVEGLDRERTDTQYF
j_gene: TRBJ2-1; len: 19; abundance: once; v_gene: TRBV7-9; d_gene: TRBD2; CDR3nt: TGTGCCAGCAACCCCCAGTGGGGTAGCGGGGGCCGGGGGATGAATGAGCAGTTCTTC; CDR3aa: CASNPQWGSGGRGMNEQFF
j_gene: TRBJ2-3; len: 14; abundance: -; v_gene: TRBV6-1; d_gene: -; CDR3nt: TGTGCCAGCAGCCCCAGGGAAGGGGCAGATACGCAGTATTTT; CDR3aa: CASSPREGADTQYF
j_gene: TRBJ2-1; len: 12; abundance: -; v_gene: TRBV6-5; d_gene: -; CDR3nt: TGTGCCAGCAGTTACGTGGGGGGCGAGCAGTTCTTC; CDR3aa: CASSYVGGEQFF
j_gene: TRBJ2-5; len: 13; abundance: -; v_gene: TRBV18; d_gene: -; CDR3nt: TGTGCCAGCTCACCAAGACTGCAAGAGACCCAGTACTTC; CDR3aa: CASSPRLQETQYF
j_gene: TRBJ2-4; len: 13; abundance: once; v_gene: TRBV6-5; d_gene: -; CDR3nt: TGTGCCAGCAGTTCTGCCGCTTTGGACATTCAGTACTTC; CDR3aa: CASSSAALDIQYF
j_gene: TRBJ1-4; len: 18; abundance: -; v_gene: TRBV5-1; d_gene: TRBD1; CDR3nt: TGCGCCAGCAGCTTGTCCGACAGGGGGCGCGTGGGTAGTGAAAAACTGTTTTTT; CDR3aa: CASSLSDRGRVGSEKLFF
j_gene: TRBJ1-1; len: 14; abundance: -; v_gene: TRBV5-4; d_gene: -; CDR3nt: TGTGCCAGCAGCTTCGGGTCTCTGGTCACTGAAGCTTTCTTT; CDR3aa: CASSFGSLVTEAFF
j_gene: TRBJ2-7; len: 15; abundance: -; v_gene: TRBV28; d_gene: TRBD2; CDR3nt: TGTGCCAGCAGTTTAATGGGACTAGCGGGATACGAGCAGTACTTC; CDR3aa: CASSLMGLAGYEQYF
j_gene: TRBJ2-7; len: 16; abundance: -; v_gene: TRBV4-1; d_gene: -; CDR3nt: TGCGCCAGCAGCCAAGTGTTTTCGGGGGCGGGCTACGAGCAGTACTTC; CDR3aa: CASSQVFSGAGYEQYF
j_gene: TRBJ2-2; len: 15; abundance: -; v_gene: TRBV19; d_gene: -; CDR3nt: TGTGCCAGTAGTCCCTCCATTATAGGGCCCGGGGAGCTGTTTTTT; CDR3aa: CASSPSIIGPGELFF
j_gene: TRBJ1-5; len: 14; abundance: -; v_gene: TRBV7-9; d_gene: -; CDR3nt: TGTGCCAGCAGTCCCGCCGGGGTTCGTCAGCCCCAGCATTTT; CDR3aa: CASSPAGVRQPQHF
j_gene: TRBJ2-7; len: 17; abundance: -; v_gene: TRBV29-1; d_gene: TRBD2; CDR3nt: TGCAGCGTTGAAGATCGGCTAGCGGGAGGGGTCTCCTACGAGCAGTACTTC; CDR3aa: CSVEDRLAGGVSYEQYF
j_gene: TRBJ2-7; len: 12; abundance: -; v_gene: TRBV2; d_gene: -; CDR3nt: TGTGCCAGCAGTGAACGGGGTTACGAGCAGTACTTC; CDR3aa: CASSERGYEQYF
j_gene: TRBJ2-3; len: 17; abundance: once; v_gene: TRBV28; d_gene: TRBD1; CDR3nt: TGTGCCAGCAGTTCGCGTGATAGGGGGCTGACCACAGATACGCAGTATTTT; CDR3aa: CASSSRDRGLTTDTQYF
j_gene: TRBJ2-2; len: 15; abundance: -; v_gene: TRBV9; d_gene: -; CDR3nt: TGTGCCAGCAGCGTAGGGGGGCTTAACACCGGGGAGCTGTTTTTT; CDR3aa: CASSVGGLNTGELFF
j_gene: TRBJ2-7; len: 15; abundance: -; v_gene: TRBV28; d_gene: -; CDR3nt: TGTGCCAGCAGTTTTTCTCTGGTCAGGGCCTACGAGCAGTACTTC; CDR3aa: CASSFSLVRAYEQYF
j_gene: TRBJ2-1; len: 13; abundance: once; v_gene: TRBV9; d_gene: -; CDR3nt: TGTGCCAGCAGCGTAGGGGAATACAATGAGCAGTTCTTC; CDR3aa: CASSVGEYNEQFF
j_gene: TRBJ1-2; len: 13; abundance: -; v_gene: TRBV2; d_gene: TRBD1; CDR3nt: TGTGCCAGCAGCCTAGGACAGGCCTATGGCTACACCTTC; CDR3aa: CASSLGQAYGYTF
j_gene: TRBJ2-4; len: 18; abundance: once; v_gene: TRBV2; d_gene: TRBD1; CDR3nt: TGTGCCAGCAGTGAAGCGGTCGGGACAGTAATAGCCAAAAACATTCAGTACTTC; CDR3aa: CASSEAVGTVIAKNIQYF
j_gene: TRBJ1-1; len: 16; abundance: -; v_gene: TRBV5-4; d_gene: -; CDR3nt: TGTGCCAGCAGCTTACAGGGTTTTTTAGTCGGCACTGAAGCTTTCTTT; CDR3aa: CASSLQGFLVGTEAFF
j_gene: TRBJ2-5; len: 14; abundance: -; v_gene: TRBV21-1; d_gene: -; CDR3nt: TGTGCCAGCAGCGGACAGGGGGCTTTGGAGACCCAGTACTTC; CDR3aa: CASSGQGALETQYF
j_gene: TRBJ2-5; len: 17; abundance: -; v_gene: TRBV5-6; d_gene: -; CDR3nt: TGTGCCAGCAGCTCTCCATTAGATACAGCTACCCAAGAGACCCAGTACTTC; CDR3aa: CASSSPLDTATQETQYF
j_gene: TRBJ1-6; len: 15; abundance: once; v_gene: TRBV9; d_gene: -; CDR3nt: TGTGCCAGCAGCGGGGGACCGTTGGGTAATTCACCCCTCCACTTT; CDR3aa: CASSGGPLGNSPLHF
j_gene: TRBJ2-2; len: 17; abundance: -; v_gene: TRBV5-1; d_gene: TRBD2; CDR3nt: TGCGCCAGCAGCTTGCCGGCTAGCGGGACGAACACCGGGGAGCTGTTTTTT; CDR3aa: CASSLPASGTNTGELFF
j_gene: TRBJ2-1; len: 13; abundance: -; v_gene: TRBV27; d_gene: -; CDR3nt: TGTGCCAGCAGTTTTGGCCGCCGGGGGGAGCAGTTCTTC; CDR3aa: CASSFGRRGEQFF
j_gene: TRBJ2-7; len: 14; abundance: once; v_gene: TRBV4-1; d_gene: -; CDR3nt: TGCGCCAGCAGCCAACTTGCCCACTCCTACGAGCAGTACTTC; CDR3aa: CASSQLAHSYEQYF
j_gene: TRBJ2-1; len: 15; abundance: -; v_gene: TRBV7-3; d_gene: TRBD2; CDR3nt: TGTGCCAGCAGCCCAATAGCGGGAGAGCCCAATGAGCAGTTCTTC; CDR3aa: CASSPIAGEPNEQFF
j_gene: TRBJ1-6; len: 12; abundance: -; v_gene: TRBV5-6; d_gene: -; CDR3nt: TGTGCCAGCAGCGAGGGATCGGGGTCCTTCCACTTT; CDR3aa: CASSEGSGSFHF